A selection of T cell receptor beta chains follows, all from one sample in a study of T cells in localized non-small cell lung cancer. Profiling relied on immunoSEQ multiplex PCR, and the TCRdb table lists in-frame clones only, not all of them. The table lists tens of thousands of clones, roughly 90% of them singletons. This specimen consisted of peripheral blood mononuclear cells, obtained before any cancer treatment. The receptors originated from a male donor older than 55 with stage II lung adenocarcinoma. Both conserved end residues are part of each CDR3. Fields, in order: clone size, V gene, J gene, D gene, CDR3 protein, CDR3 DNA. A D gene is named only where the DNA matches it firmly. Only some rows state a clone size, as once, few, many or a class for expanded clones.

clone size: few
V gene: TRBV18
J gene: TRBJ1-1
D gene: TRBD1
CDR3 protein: CASSPSYTGDTEAFF
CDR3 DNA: TGTGCCAGCTCACCGAGCTATACAGGGGACACTGAAGCTTTCTTT

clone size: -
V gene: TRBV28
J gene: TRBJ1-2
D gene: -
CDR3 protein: CASTLLGDNYGYTF
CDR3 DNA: TGTGCCAGCACCTTGTTAGGGGATAACTATGGCTACACCTTC

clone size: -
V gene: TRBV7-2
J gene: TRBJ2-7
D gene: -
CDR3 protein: CASSLEFQGFYEQYF
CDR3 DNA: TGTGCCAGCAGCTTAGAGTTCCAAGGCTTCTACGAGCAGTACTTC

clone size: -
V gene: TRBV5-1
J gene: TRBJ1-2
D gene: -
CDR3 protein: CASSPNGGANYGYTF
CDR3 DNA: TGCGCCAGCAGCCCGAATGGGGGAGCTAACTATGGCTACACCTTC

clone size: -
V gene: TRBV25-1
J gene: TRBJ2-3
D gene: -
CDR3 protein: CASSATTSTDTQYF
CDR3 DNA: TGTGCCAGCAGTGCCACTACTAGCACAGATACGCAGTATTTT

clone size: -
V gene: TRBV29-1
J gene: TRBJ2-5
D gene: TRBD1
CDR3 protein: CSVWTGRVETQYF
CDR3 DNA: TGCAGCGTCTGGACAGGGAGAGTGGAGACCCAGTACTTC

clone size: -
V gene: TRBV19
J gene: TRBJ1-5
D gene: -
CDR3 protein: CASSIAQPGRQPQHF
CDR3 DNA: TGTGCCAGTAGTATAGCACAGCCCGGGAGGCAGCCCCAGCATTTT

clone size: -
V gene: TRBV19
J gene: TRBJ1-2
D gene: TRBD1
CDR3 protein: CASSIPSLGTGSNYGYTF
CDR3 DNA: TGTGCCAGTAGTATCCCCAGTTTGGGGACAGGGTCTAACTATGGCTACACCTTC

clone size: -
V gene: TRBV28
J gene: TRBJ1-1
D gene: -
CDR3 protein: CASSLPGRGPFF
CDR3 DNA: TGTGCCAGCAGCCTACCGGGGCGGGGGCCTTTCTTT

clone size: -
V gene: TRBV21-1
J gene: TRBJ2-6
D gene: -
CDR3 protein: CASSKGGNGANVLTF
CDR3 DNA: TGTGCCAGCAGCAAAGGAGGAAATGGGGCCAACGTCCTGACTTTC

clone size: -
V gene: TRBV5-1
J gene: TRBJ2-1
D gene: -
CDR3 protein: CASSSLENTYNEQFF
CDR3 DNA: TGCGCCAGCAGCTCCTTGGAAAATACCTACAATGAGCAGTTCTTC

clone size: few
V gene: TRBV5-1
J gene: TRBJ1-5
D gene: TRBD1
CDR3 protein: CASSLQGGGDQPQHF
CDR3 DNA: TGCGCCAGCAGCTTGCAGGGGGGTGGCGATCAGCCCCAGCATTTT

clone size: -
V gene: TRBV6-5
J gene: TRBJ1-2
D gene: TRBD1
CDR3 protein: CASSPQDRDGYTF
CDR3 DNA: TGTGCCAGCAGTCCCCAGGACAGGGATGGCTACACCTTC

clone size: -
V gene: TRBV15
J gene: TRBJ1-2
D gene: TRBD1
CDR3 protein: CATSRGTNRDRTNYGYTF
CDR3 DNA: TGTGCCACCAGCAGAGGGACTAATCGGGACAGAACTAACTATGGCTACACCTTC

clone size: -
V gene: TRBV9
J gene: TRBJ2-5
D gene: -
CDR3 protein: CASSALGYLQETQYF
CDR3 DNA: TGTGCCAGCAGCGCCCTGGGGTACCTGCAAGAGACCCAGTACTTC

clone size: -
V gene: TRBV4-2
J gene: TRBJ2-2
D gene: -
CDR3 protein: CASSSDSYTGELFF
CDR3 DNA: TGTGCCAGCAGCTCAGACTCCTACACCGGGGAGCTGTTTTTT

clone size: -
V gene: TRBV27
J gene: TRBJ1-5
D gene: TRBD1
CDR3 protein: CASSEAGGNQPQHF
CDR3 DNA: TGTGCCAGCAGTGAGGCAGGGGGGAATCAGCCCCAGCATTTT

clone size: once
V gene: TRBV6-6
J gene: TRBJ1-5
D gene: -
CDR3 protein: CASSWENQPQHF
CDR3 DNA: TGTGCCAGCAGTTGGGAGAATCAGCCCCAGCATTTT